These T cell receptor beta chains were read from a single sample in a study of blood T cell repertoires in COVID-19. Method: immunoSEQ multiplex PCR; TCRdb's copy keeps in-frame clones and lacks some. This table has under 200,000 clones, roughly 91% appearing once. Source material: peripheral blood. The receptors derive from a man aged 35-49 years with active or convalescent COVID-19. The CDR3 runs from the conserved cysteine through the conserved F or W. Fields, in order: D gene, J gene, V gene, CDR3 protein, CDR3 DNA. The D gene is left open where the match is weak.

>TRBD2|TRBJ2-5|TRBV2
CASTPGLKETQYF
TGTGCCAGCACCCCGGGACTAAAAGAGACCCAGTACTTC
>TRBD1|TRBJ2-7|TRBV19
CASSITGGEYEQYF
TGTGCCAGTAGTATCACAGGGGGCGAGTACGAGCAGTACTTC
>TRBD1|TRBJ1-3|TRBV25-1
CASALTGVGNTIYF
TGTGCCAGCGCATTGACAGGGGTTGGAAACACCATATATTTT
>-|TRBJ2-2|TRBV5-1
CASSLDRPGGSGELFF
TGCGCCAGCAGCTTGGACCGCCCCGGAGGGTCCGGGGAGCTGTTTTTT
>-|TRBJ1-4|TRBV3-1/TRBV3-2
CASSQGQRTTNEKLFF
TGTGCCAGCAGCCAAGGACAGAGGACAACTAATGAAAAACTGTTTTTT
>-|TRBJ2-5|TRBV4-1
CASSQDREVTQYF
TGCGCCAGCAGCCAAGATAGAGAGGTGACCCAGTACTTC
>TRBD1|TRBJ1-2|TRBV5-4
CASSLDRDRGYTF
TGTGCCAGCAGCTTGGACCGGGACAGAGGCTACACCTTC
>TRBD2|TRBJ2-5|TRBV3-1/TRBV3-2
CASSQRTSGPQETQYF
TGTGCCAGCAGCCAGAGGACTAGCGGGCCCCAAGAGACCCAGTACTTC
>TRBD1|TRBJ2-7|TRBV18
CASSPLGQGPLYEQYF
TGTGCCAGCTCACCCCTGGGACAGGGCCCTCTCTACGAGCAGTACTTC
>TRBD1|TRBJ2-7|TRBV29-1
CSVSKGAGYEQYF
TGCAGCGTTTCTAAGGGGGCGGGCTACGAGCAGTACTTC
>-|TRBJ2-7|TRBV7-8
CASSLEHYEQYF
TGTGCCAGCAGCTTAGAACACTACGAGCAGTACTTC